Shown below are 10 T cell receptor beta chains from a single sample sequenced in a study of CD8 T cells in ankylosing spondylitis. TCRdb reprocessed the 5' RACE reads via MiXCR and lists one record per CDR3 protein. The sample has approximately 220,000 distinct CDR3 sequences, roughly a tenth seen once. The sequencing input was blood, either unsorted or a sorted T cell fraction (not recorded which). These TCRs come from a male donor with ankylosing spondylitis or in good health (not recorded which).

The V call is TRBV6-6, the J call TRBJ2-3; maybe TRBD2 (5 bases). This CDR3 contains 13 residues. Trimming removed 5 bases from V and 8 bases from J, with 14 bases in between. The germline V gene has CDR1 MNHNY and CDR2 SVGAGI (reference sequence). CDR3 in DNA: TGTGCCAGCAGTACAGACCCACGGGGTACGCAGTATTTT. Amino acids: CASSTDPRGTQYF.

This clonotype was seen many times. This chain joins TRBV7-3 and TRBJ2-2; D is unclear. The CDR3 contains 12 residues. Trimming took 6 bases from V and 7 from J, leaving 9 bases between them. The germline gives CDR1 SGHTA, CDR2 FQGTGA. CDR3 amino acids: CASSGDVGELFF. The CDR3 DNA reads as TGTGCCAGCAGTGGCGACGTCGGGGAGCTGTTTTTT.

This clonotype was counted ten times or more. The rearrangement joins TRBV5-6 to TRBJ1-6; unclear D gene. V shed 6 bases and J shed 7 bases, with 17 bases lying between them. Per the germline V gene, CDR1 is SGHDT and CDR2 is YYEEEE. CDR3 length equals 15 residues. This chain's CDR3 is CASTRYIGRNSPLHF. The CDR3 DNA follows: TGTGCCAGCACCCGCTATATAGGGAGGAATTCACCCCTCCACTTT.

This clonotype has at least ten counts. This sequence joins TRBV5-1 and TRBJ1-2; tentative D call: TRBD1 (6 bases). Germline V gene lookup returns CDR1 SGHRS and CDR2 YFSETQ. The CDR3 has 14 residues. V was trimmed by 0 bases and J by 7 bases, leaving 13 bases between them. CDR3 sequence reads: CASSLAGDEFGYTF. The CDR3 nucleotides are TGCGCCAGCAGCTTGGCAGGGGATGAATTTGGCTACACCTTC.

This clonotype was seen many times. The chain recombines TRBV6-5 with TRBJ2-7, with D hard to call. This CDR3 has 11 residues. V shed 0 bases and J shed 9 bases, with 6 bases lying between them. Germline assignment: CDR1 MNHEY and CDR2 SVGAGI. The CDR3 DNA reads as TGTGCCAGCAGTTACTCGAACGTGCAGTACTTC. Its protein is CASSYSNVQYF.

This clonotype has just a few counts. CDR3 sequence reads: CASSVGIEQFF. The CDR3 region has the DNA TGTGCCAGCAGCGTCGGTATTGAGCAGTTCTTC. The V gene is TRBV9, the J gene TRBJ2-1; D unclear. CDR3 length equals 11 residues. V was pared by 2 bases and J by 9 bases, with 6 bases between. Germline loops: CDR1 SGDLS, CDR2 YYNGEE.

The rearrangement links TRBV4-1 to TRBJ2-1, with TRBD2 matching over 13 bases. CDR3 size: 17 residues. Trimming at V came to 3 bases and at J to 4 bases, leaving 6 bases not matched to a gene. Germline CDR1 reads MGHRA; CDR2 reads YSYEKL. CDR3 sequence reads: CASSQMTSGGLYNEQFF. The CDR3 DNA reads as TGCGCCAGCAGCCAGATGACTAGCGGGGGGTTATACAATGAGCAGTTCTTC.

This clonotype was observed many times. The chain recombines TRBV7-8 with TRBJ1-1; D gene ambiguous. CDR3 length: 13 amino acids. Germline V CDR1 and CDR2: SGHVS, FQNEAQ. Trimming took off 6 bases at V and 3 bases at J, with 11 bases between the two ends. CDR3 sequence: CASSPSRDTEAFF. CDR3 nucleotide sequence: TGTGCCAGCAGTCCTAGTAGGGACACTGAAGCTTTCTTT.

About this clonotype itself: A much larger clone sits a single nucleotide away, making a read error possible. J is TRBJ1-4 and V is TRBV20-1; TRBD1 matches at 9 bases. This CDR3 comprises 15 residues. Germline CDR1 and CDR2: DFQATT and SNEGSKA (reference sequence). The CDR3 loop is CSATKTGGLNENLFF. CDR3 coding DNA: TGCAGTGCTACCAAAACAGGGGGCCTTAATGAAAACCTGTTTTTT.

This chain connects TRBV11-2 to TRBJ1-2; D gene ambiguous. Trimming took 8 bases from V and 0 from J, leaving 10 bases between them. Germline CDR1 SGHAT, CDR2 FQNNGV. The CDR3 is made up of 13 amino acids. The CDR3 is CASEEGANYGYTF. The CDR3 coding sequence is TGTGCCAGCGAGGAGGGCGCTAACTATGGCTACACCTTC.